This TCR beta chain stems from a study of blood T cell repertoires in COVID-19. Method: immunoSEQ multiplex PCR; TCRdb's copy keeps in-frame clones and lacks some. The table has over 100,000 clones, roughly nine tenths seen once. Germline V gene sequence: CDR1 SGHDT, CDR2 YYEEEE. V was pared by 1 base and J by 7 bases, with 9 bases between. CDR3 length equals 13 residues. The clonotype originates from a human donor in a cohort sampled during active COVID-19. V is TRBV5-6 and J is TRBJ1-5, with TRBD1 as a possible D gene (5 bases). The sequencing sample was made of peripheral blood. CDR3 loop: CASSLRTLQPQHF. CDR3 nucleotide sequence: TGTGCCAGCAGCTTGCGGACACTACAGCCCCAGCATTTT.